The 25 T cell receptor beta chains given below trace back to one sample, sequenced in a study of T cell repertoires in ileal Crohn's disease. The data were produced by immunoSEQ multiplex PCR, yet TCRdb's version contains in-frame clones alone and is incomplete. This sample carries around 14,000 clones, about 80% of them seen once, and the ten largest clones take around 4.2%. Sequencing was performed on ileal tissue. Every receptor here comes from an adult with Crohn's disease.

A note on this clone: The same CDR3 can be traced to other DNA sequences in this sample. This rearrangement joins TRBV6-6 to TRBJ1-1; D gene ambiguous. The V gene lost 0 bases and the J gene lost 6 bases, with 8 bases spanning the gap. Germline V gives CDR1 MNHNY, CDR2 SVGAGI (reference sequence). This CDR3 has 13 residues. The CDR3 loop reads CASSYSSDSEAFF. The CDR3 coding sequence is TGTGCCAGCAGTTACTCCTCGGACTCTGAAGCTTTCTTT.

This clone counts as large. The chain links TRBV5-6 to TRBJ1-5, with D possibly matching TRBD1 (6 bases). Germline CDR1 SGHDT, CDR2 YYEEEE. V dropped 1 base and J dropped 5 bases, with 16 bases sitting between them. CDR3 size: 16 residues. CDR3 amino acids: CASSLWSRGGYQPQHF. CDR3 nucleotide sequence: TGTGCCAGCAGCTTGTGGTCCAGGGGAGGGTATCAGCCCCAGCATTTT.

CDR3 sequence reads: CASTYRGTASYEQYF. The DNA of the CDR3 is TGTGCCAGCACCTACAGGGGGACGGCTTCCTACGAGCAGTACTTC. The chain couples TRBV6-1 to TRBJ2-7; 8 bases are a match to TRBD1. V lost 7 bases and J lost 1; bases outside the gene matches: 9. The CDR3 sequence is 15 residues long. The germline V gene encodes CDR1 MNHNS and CDR2 SASEGT.

The CDR3 nucleotides are TGCGCCAGCAGCCAGGGACAGGGGGCCTACAATGAGCAGTTCTTC. It codes for CASSQGQGAYNEQFF. This chain uses TRBV4-3 with TRBJ2-1; TRBD1 matches at 11 bases. J gave up 2 bases and V 3 bases, and 0 bases lay outside the gene matches. In germline, CDR1 is LGHNA, CDR2 YSLEER. The CDR3 is 15 residues long.

The count of this clone is one. The CDR3 sequence: CASSAGLGGNEKLFF. CDR3 in DNA: TGTGCCAGCAGCGCAGGACTGGGTGGTAATGAAAAACTGTTTTTT. The chain joins TRBV5-4 to TRBJ1-4, with D unresolved. Between the trimmed V and J ends, which lost 4 bases and 4 bases, there was a span of 14 bases. Germline V lookup: CDR1 SGHNT, CDR2 YYREEE (reference sequence). The CDR3 loop spans 15 amino acids. The complete variable domain, with remaining parts taken from reference TRBV5-4 and TRBJ1-4, reads ETGVTQSPTHLIKTRGQQVTLRCSSQSGHNTVSWYQQALGQGPQFIFQYYREEENGRGNFPPRFSGLQFPNYSSELNVNALELDDSALYLCASSAGLGGNEKLFFGSGTQLSVL.

This chain links TRBV7-2 with TRBJ2-5; a possible D gene is TRBD1 (5 bases). V dropped 1 base and J dropped 5 bases, with 11 bases sitting between them. The CDR3 length is 14 residues. CDR1 is SGHTA and CDR2 is FQGNSA in the germline V gene. CDR3 in amino acids: CASSLDAGKETQYF. The DNA for the CDR3 is TGTGCCAGCAGCTTAGATGCAGGGAAGGAGACCCAGTACTTC.

The gene calls are TRBV10-3 and TRBJ2-5; perhaps TRBD1 as D (6 bases). This CDR3 is 13 amino acids long. V lost 8 bases and J lost 5, with 15 bases in between. Germline values: CDR1 ENHRY, CDR2 SYGVKD. The chain's CDR3 is CAIGGQGLETQYF. The CDR3 coding sequence is TGTGCCATCGGTGGGCAGGGGCTGGAGACCCAGTACTTC.

The chain carries TRBV2 and TRBJ2-2; 10 bases are shared with TRBD1. CDR1 is SNHLY, CDR2 FYNNEI, per germline. The CDR3 loop spans 14 amino acids. With 8 bases clipped from V and 5 bases from J, the junction kept 5 bases outside the gene matches. CDR3 nucleotides: TGTGCCAGCGGACGACAGGGGGCGACCGGGGAGCTGTTTTTT. This translates into CASGRQGATGELFF.

The rearrangement joins TRBV4-3 to TRBJ1-2; tentative D call: TRBD1 (6 bases). Trimming cost V 4 bases and J 4 bases, with 19 bases left between them. CDR3 size: 16 residues. Germline CDR1 reads LGHNA; CDR2 reads YSLEER. This chain's CDR3 is CASSLDNRASSYGYTF. CDR3 DNA sequence: TGCGCCAGCAGCCTCGACAACAGGGCGTCGAGCTATGGCTACACCTTC.

The chain couples TRBV6-5 to TRBJ1-4, with D unresolved. CDR1 and CDR2 from the germline V gene are MNHEY and SVGAGI. The CDR3 has 14 amino acids. V dropped 7 bases and J dropped 6 bases, with 15 bases sitting between them. CDR3 DNA: TGTGCCAGCAAATACTTTACTTTGCATGAAAAACTGTTTTTT. Its protein is CASKYFTLHEKLFF.

J is TRBJ1-2 and V is TRBV27; D is unclear. This CDR3 contains 14 residues. Germline V gene sequence: CDR1 MNHEY, CDR2 SMNVEV (reference sequence). Trimming cost V 2 bases and J 2 bases, with 9 bases left between them. CDR3 region: CASSLAGPNYGYTF. DNA for the CDR3: TGTGCCAGCAGTTTAGCGGGCCCCAACTATGGCTACACCTTC.

This chain joins TRBV9 and TRBJ2-3; 7 bases map to TRBD1. The CDR3 is made up of 16 amino acids. The V gene end was trimmed by 0 bases and the J gene end by 1 base; junction bases not matched to a gene: 5. The germline gives CDR1 SGDLS, CDR2 YYNGEE. This CDR3 reads CASSVGPGGGTDTQYF. The CDR3 nucleotides are TGTGCCAGCAGCGTAGGGCCAGGGGGAGGCACAGATACGCAGTATTTT.

The gene calls are TRBV5-6 and TRBJ1-1; maybe TRBD1 (6 bases). Trimming cost V 1 base and J 9 bases, with 13 bases left between them. CDR1 is SGHDT and CDR2 is YYEEEE in the germline V gene. There are 13 residues in the CDR3. The CDR3 sequence: CASSLKAGAKAFF. The CDR3, as DNA: TGTGCCAGCAGCTTGAAAGCGGGGGCGAAAGCTTTCTTT.

V and J are TRBV27 and TRBJ1-1; D ambiguous. The germline V gene has CDR1 MNHEY and CDR2 SMNVEV (reference sequence). Trimming left V 0 bases short and J 1 base short, with 15 bases between. The length of the CDR3 is 17 residues. CDR3 nucleotide sequence: TGTGCCAGCAGTTTATCGCCTACGGCGGCCCCGAACACTGAAGCTTTCTTT. Protein sequence: CASSLSPTAAPNTEAFF.

The chain recombines TRBV11-2 with TRBJ2-2, with a weak D call TRBD1 (5 bases). V was cut by 4 bases and J by 2 bases, with 14 bases left in between. CDR1 is SGHAT, CDR2 FQNNGV, per germline. The CDR3 is 16 residues long. CDR3: CASSSARTTNTGELFF. The CDR3 DNA reads as TGTGCCAGCAGCTCCGCTCGGACAACCAACACCGGGGAGCTGTTTTTT.

This rearrangement joins TRBV5-6 to TRBJ2-7, with 9 nucleotides matching TRBD1. From germline, CDR1 is SGHDT and CDR2 YYEEEE. The trim removed 0 bases at V and 1 base at J, leaving 2 bases unmatched. This CDR3 has 15 residues. The CDR3 loop is CASSLGGTGSYEQYF. DNA of the CDR3: TGTGCCAGCAGCTTGGGGGGGACAGGGTCCTACGAGCAGTACTTC.

CDR3: CASSTTVNQPQHF. CDR3 nucleotide sequence: TGTGCCAGCAGTACGACAGTCAATCAGCCCCAGCATTTT. The rearrangement uses TRBV27 and TRBJ1-5; D may be TRBD1 (5 bases). CDR1 is MNHEY and CDR2 is SMNVEV in the germline V gene (reference sequence). This CDR3 is built from 13 residues. The V gene lost 5 bases and the J gene lost 3 bases, with 8 bases spanning the gap.

This sequence joins TRBV5-4 and TRBJ1-1, with a tentative D call TRBD1 (5 bases). Trimming shortened V by 4 bases and J by 3 bases, and 16 bases separated the two germline ends. The CDR3 length is 15 residues. Germline values: CDR1 SGHNT, CDR2 YYREEE (reference sequence). The CDR3 DNA reads as TGTGCCAGCAGCCCGGCGGGGACCAAGGACACTGAAGCTTTCTTT. Its translation is CASSPAGTKDTEAFF.

This chain joins TRBV10-3 and TRBJ1-1; 9 bases line up with TRBD1. CDR1 is ENHRY and CDR2 is SYGVKD in the germline V gene. Losses at the gene ends were 3 bases for V and 5 bases for J; bases not matched to a gene: 13. The CDR3 consists of 17 residues. The CDR3 loop is CAISERHRTDRGTEAFF. The CDR3 nucleotides are TGTGCCATCAGTGAAAGGCACCGGACGGACAGGGGAACTGAAGCTTTCTTT.

The chain combines TRBV25-1 with TRBJ2-1, with D hard to call. Trimming shortened V by 2 bases and J by 3 bases, and 8 bases separated the two germline ends. The CDR3 consists of 14 residues. Germline V gives CDR1 MGHDK, CDR2 SYGVNS. The CDR3 sequence: CASSEPGSYNEQFF. Here the CDR3 DNA reads TGTGCCAGCAGTGAACCTGGCAGCTACAATGAGCAGTTCTTC.

The gene calls are TRBV2 and TRBJ2-1; 8 bases map to TRBD2. This CDR3 has 15 amino acids. The J segment lost 5 bases and the V segment lost 5 bases, leaving 8 bases of the junction unmatched. Germline lookup yields CDR1 SNHLY and CDR2 FYNNEI. CDR3 residues: CASSKGLDPNNEQFF. The CDR3 DNA reads TGTGCCAGCAGTAAGGGACTAGACCCAAACAATGAGCAGTTCTTC. The whole variable domain, filled in from reference TRBV2 and TRBJ2-1, reads EPEVTQTPSHQVTQMGQEVILRCVPISNHLYFYWYRQILGQKVEFLVSFYNNEISEKSEIFDDQFSVERPDGSNFTLKIRSTKLEDSAMYFCASSKGLDPNNEQFFGPGTRLTVL.

This clone has a single count. The chain couples TRBV5-1 to TRBJ2-1; 10 nucleotides align to TRBD2. J was trimmed by 6 bases and V by 2 bases; bases with no gene match: 8. Germline loops: CDR1 SGHRS, CDR2 YFSETQ. The CDR3 contains 16 residues. This CDR3 is CASSFSQRGGLNEQFF. CDR3 in DNA: TGCGCCAGCAGCTTCTCCCAGCGGGGGGGCCTCAATGAGCAGTTCTTC.

The chain carries TRBV7-2 and TRBJ2-1; 8 bases line up with TRBD2. The CDR3 length is 13 residues. The germline gives CDR1 SGHTA, CDR2 FQGNSA. V dropped 0 bases and J dropped 12; count of bases not matched to a gene: 4. The CDR3 DNA follows: TGTGCCAGCAGCTTAGCCTACACTAGCGGGCAGTTCTTC. This sequence encodes CASSLAYTSGQFF.

This clone was seen only once. The chain couples TRBV10-3 to TRBJ2-1, with 8 positions matching TRBD2. The CDR3 has 14 amino acids. J gave up 6 bases and V 5 bases, and 6 bases lay outside the gene matches. Germline V gene data show CDR1 as ENHRY and CDR2 as SYGVKD. The CDR3 nucleotides read TGTGCCATCAGTCGGGCTAGCGGGTTCAATGAGCAGTTCTTC. This gives the protein CAISRASGFNEQFF.

The chain joins TRBV2 to TRBJ1-1, with 7 bases that match TRBD1. Germline V CDR1 and CDR2: SNHLY, FYNNEI. The CDR3 runs to 13 residues. The V gene end was trimmed by 2 bases and the J gene end by 10 bases; junction bases not matched to a gene: 7. The chain's CDR3 is CASSELSGDRAFF. For the CDR3, the DNA is TGTGCCAGCAGTGAATTATCAGGGGACAGAGCTTTCTTT.